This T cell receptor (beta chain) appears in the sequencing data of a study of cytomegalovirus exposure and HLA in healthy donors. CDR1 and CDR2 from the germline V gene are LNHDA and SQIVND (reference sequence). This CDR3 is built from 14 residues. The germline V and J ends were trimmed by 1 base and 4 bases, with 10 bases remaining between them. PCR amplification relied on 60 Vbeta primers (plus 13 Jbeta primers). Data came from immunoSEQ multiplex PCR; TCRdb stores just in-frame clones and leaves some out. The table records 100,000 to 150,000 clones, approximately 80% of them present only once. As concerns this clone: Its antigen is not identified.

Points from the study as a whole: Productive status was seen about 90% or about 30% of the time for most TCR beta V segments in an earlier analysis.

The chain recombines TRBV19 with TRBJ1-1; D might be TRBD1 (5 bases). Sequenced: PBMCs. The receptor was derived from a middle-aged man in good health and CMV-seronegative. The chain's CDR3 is CASSIGSGVTEAFF. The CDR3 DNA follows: TGTGCCAGTAGTATAGGATCGGGGGTCACTGAAGCTTTCTTT.